The T cell receptor beta chain described here comes from a study of PD-1 blockade in mismatch repair-deficient tumors. Study findings and constraints: Rapid post-treatment expansion, then contraction, generally preceding radiologic response, marked tumor-resident clones.

With respect to this clone: The antigen remains unidentified.

After removal of 6 bases from V and 7 bases from J, the junction contained 5 bases not matched to a gene. This CDR3 is 13 amino acids long. Germline assignment: CDR1 MNHNY and CDR2 SVGAGI (reference sequence). Profiled with immunoSEQ multiplex PCR; TCRdb holds only in-frame clones, not every one. The data show roughly 120,000 clones, with approximately 91% seen just once and roughly 10% held by the top ten. This TCR was sampled from an adult with mismatch repair-deficient cancer. Material: peripheral blood, obtained almost 74 weeks after starting pembrolizumab. The chain carries TRBV6-6 and TRBJ2-2; 7 bases are shared with TRBD1. The CDR3 region is CASSKTGIGELFF. DNA of the CDR3: TGTGCCAGCAGCAAGACAGGGATCGGGGAGCTGTTTTTT.